The 30 T cell receptor beta chains reported below all come from one sample, sequenced in a study of identical twins. Via MiXCR, TCRdb re-called the 5' RACE reads, giving one row per CDR3 protein. The sample shows fewer than 250,000 distinct CDR3 sequences, 6.5% to 8.5% of them seen only once. The same data also contributed to another study, on yellow fever vaccine responses in identical twins.

The sequenced sample consisted of memory (CD45RO+) T cells sorted from blood. The source of these receptors is a woman under 30 in good health.

There are many counts of this clonotype. This chain connects TRBV20-1 to TRBJ1-6; a possible D gene is TRBD1 (5 bases). Germline CDR1 and CDR2: DFQATT and SNEGSKA (reference sequence). The length of the CDR3 is 13 residues. Trimming took 0 bases from V and 8 from J, leaving 8 bases between them. DNA of the CDR3: TGCAGTGCTAGAGATAAGGGACATTCACCCCTCCACTTT. As protein: CSARDKGHSPLHF.

The CDR3 region is CASSLTTGGANIQYF. The CDR3, as DNA: TGTGCCAGCAGTTTAACGACAGGGGGCGCGAACATTCAGTACTTC. The J gene is TRBJ2-4, the V gene TRBV7-2; 10 bases map to TRBD1. This CDR3 region has 15 residues. After removal of 6 bases from V and 7 bases from J, the junction contained 9 bases not matched to a gene. Germline CDR1 and CDR2: SGHTA and FQGNSA. Full variable domain (rest looked up from reference TRBV7-2 and TRBJ2-4): GAGVSQSPSNKVTEKGKDVELRCDPISGHTALYWYRQSLGQGLEFLIYFQGNSAPDKSGLPSDRFSAERTGGSVSTLTIQRTQQEDSAVYLCASSLTTGGANIQYFGAGTRLSVL.

The chain recombines TRBV28 with TRBJ2-3; D may be TRBD2 (5 bases). The CDR3 spans 14 residues. Per the germline V gene, CDR1 is MDHEN and CDR2 is SYDVKM. V lost 4 bases and J lost 7, with 15 bases in between. In nucleotides, the CDR3 is TGTGCCAGCAGTTCAAGCCCAGAGGGTTATACGCAGTATTTT. Translated: CASSSSPEGYTQYF.

The chain recombines TRBV28 with TRBJ2-1, with 8 positions matching TRBD1. Per the germline V gene, CDR1 is MDHEN and CDR2 is SYDVKM. V dropped 1 base and J dropped 6; count of bases not matched to a gene: 8. The CDR3 has 16 amino acids. The CDR3: CASSLFGTGQANEQFF. The CDR3, as DNA: TGTGCCAGCAGTTTATTTGGGACAGGACAAGCCAATGAGCAGTTCTTC.

This clonotype has just a few counts. The chain recombines TRBV7-2 with TRBJ2-7; D perhaps matches TRBD1 (5 bases). The CDR3 runs to 14 residues. Deletions cut 2 bases from V and 7 bases from J, with 15 bases between. The germline V gene encodes CDR1 SGHTA and CDR2 FQGNSA. CDR3 bases: TGTGCCAGCAGCTTATCGCCAGGGATTAGAGAGCAGTACTTC. This translates into CASSLSPGIREQYF.

This clonotype occurred many times. The rearrangement links TRBV2 to TRBJ1-1; 9 nucleotides match TRBD1. J was trimmed by 8 bases and V by 1 base; bases with no gene match: 5. The CDR3 extends over 14 amino acids. Germline V lookup: CDR1 SNHLY, CDR2 FYNNEI. CDR3 protein: CASSEEQGALEAFF. CDR3 DNA: TGTGCCAGCAGTGAAGAACAGGGGGCTTTGGAAGCTTTCTTT. Variable domain in full (rest from reference TRBV2 and TRBJ1-1): EPEVTQTPSHQVTQMGQEVILRCVPISNHLYFYWYRQILGQKVEFLVSFYNNEISEKSEIFDDQFSVERPDGSNFTLKIRSTKLEDSAMYFCASSEEQGALEAFFGQGTRLTVV.

At least ten counts were recorded for this clonotype. The chain couples TRBV29-1 to TRBJ2-5, with 9 positions matching TRBD2. J was trimmed by 5 bases and V by 0 bases; bases with no gene match: 13. Germline loops: CDR1 SQVTM, CDR2 ANQGSEA. There are 17 residues in the CDR3. CDR3 nucleotide sequence: TGCAGCGTTGAAGATCGTAGGCGGGGGGGTTTGTTGGAGACCCAGTACTTC. Translating it yields CSVEDRRRGGLLETQYF.

In nucleotides, the CDR3 is TGCAGTGCTAGCGACGGGACTAGCGGGAGGGCCATTTACAATGAGCAGTTCTTC. This encodes CSASDGTSGRAIYNEQFF. The V and J genes are TRBV20-1 and TRBJ2-1; 16 nucleotides align to TRBD2. The CDR3 consists of 18 residues. Germline assignment: CDR1 DFQATT and CDR2 SNEGSKA (reference sequence). With 3 bases clipped from V and 4 bases from J, the junction kept 9 bases outside the gene matches.

Ten or more counts support this clonotype. The V gene is TRBV7-9, the J gene TRBJ2-7, with D perhaps TRBD2 (6 bases). V was pared by 5 bases and J by 0 bases, with 14 bases between. This CDR3 is built from 15 residues. Germline CDR1 reads SEHNR; CDR2 reads FQNEAQ (reference sequence). The CDR3 nucleotides read TGTGCCAGCAGCCACGGTAGGCGGGGCTCCTACGAGCAGTACTTC. This translates into CASSHGRRGSYEQYF.

Many counts were recorded for this clonotype. V and J are TRBV20-1 and TRBJ1-5; D may be TRBD1 (6 bases). CDR3 length: 14 amino acids. CDR1 and CDR2 (germline): DFQATT, SNEGSKA (reference sequence). The V and J ends lost 5 bases and 4 bases respectively, with 15 bases between them. The CDR3 loop reads CSASKGVENQPQHF. CDR3 in DNA: TGCAGTGCTTCCAAGGGGGTGGAGAATCAGCCCCAGCATTTT.

In this sample, this clonotype turned up many times. The rearrangement joins TRBV6-2 or TRBV6-3 to TRBJ2-7; D is unresolved. This CDR3 contains 15 residues. Germline CDR1 is MNHEY and CDR2 is SVGEGT. Trimming removed 2 bases from V and 5 bases from J, with 16 bases in between. The CDR3 region has the DNA TGTGCCAGCAGTTACCTTCCGACTGGGATCGACGAGCAGTACTTC. Amino acids: CASSYLPTGIDEQYF.

This clonotype was observed at least ten times. V is TRBV7-2 and J is TRBJ2-1; D might be TRBD1 (5 bases). The CDR3 is 15 residues long. V was pared by 1 base and J by 4 bases, with 11 bases between. Germline CDR1 and CDR2: SGHTA and FQGNSA. The CDR3 nucleotides read TGTGCCAGCAGCTTAGGGGCGACAGATTACAATGAGCAGTTCTTC. Its protein product is CASSLGATDYNEQFF.

The rearrangement uses TRBV6-5 and TRBJ1-4; D ambiguous. V was trimmed by 0 bases and J by 3 bases, leaving 8 bases between them. The CDR3 has 15 residues. From germline, CDR1 is MNHEY and CDR2 SVGAGI. CDR3 coding DNA: TGTGCCAGCAGTTACTCGGCAGTCTCTAATGAAAAACTGTTTTTT. Residues: CASSYSAVSNEKLFF.

The gene calls are TRBV28 and TRBJ1-5; perhaps TRBD1 as D (6 bases). This CDR3 has 15 amino acids. CDR1 and CDR2 from the germline V gene are MDHEN and SYDVKM. Between the trimmed V and J ends, which lost 7 bases and 3 bases, there was a span of 16 bases. The CDR3 DNA follows: TGTGCCAGCACCCCCAGGGGAAGCCCCAATCAGCCCCAGCATTTT. Translating gives CASTPRGSPNQPQHF.

This clonotype has more than one count but fewer than ten. The chain couples TRBV30 to TRBJ2-4; D perhaps matches TRBD1 (5 bases). The CDR3 totals 11 residues. V was trimmed by 1 base and J by 14 bases, leaving 12 bases between them. Germline CDR1 reads GTSNPN; CDR2 reads SVGIG (reference sequence). The chain's CDR3 is CAWSDPYRKYF. For the CDR3, the DNA is TGTGCCTGGAGTGACCCCTACAGGAAGTACTTC.

The rearrangement links TRBV2 to TRBJ2-3; weak D call: TRBD2 (6 bases). Germline values: CDR1 SNHLY, CDR2 FYNNEI. CDR3 length: 14 residues. Trimming cost V 7 bases and J 2 bases, with 13 bases left between them. CDR3 coding DNA: TGTGCCAGCATTTTACGGGGGTCCACAGATACGCAGTATTTT. Translating it yields CASILRGSTDTQYF.

This clonotype was seen a few times. This sequence joins TRBV6-1 and TRBJ2-3, with D possibly being TRBD1 (5 bases). Germline CDR1 is MNHNS and CDR2 is SASEGT. The V end was cut by 6 bases, the J end by 6 bases, with 16 bases between. The CDR3 spans 14 residues. CDR3 DNA: TGTGCCAGCAGCAATCGTCAGGGTGTCGATACGCAGTATTTT. Protein product: CASSNRQGVDTQYF.

This clonotype was observed a few times. The rearrangement uses TRBV3-1 and TRBJ2-7; 11 bases align to TRBD2. This CDR3 spans 18 amino acids. CDR1 and CDR2 (germline): LGHDT, YNNKEL (reference sequence). The trim removed 0 bases at V and 0 bases at J, leaving 7 bases unmatched. CDR3 sequence (DNA): TGTGCCAGCAGCCAAGACCCGGGACTAGCGGAAAGCTCCTACGAGCAGTACTTC. Translated, it gives CASSQDPGLAESSYEQYF.

This clonotype was observed a few times. The CDR3 loop reads CASRPLAGESDTQYF. CDR3 DNA: TGTGCCAGCAGACCACTAGCGGGGGAGTCAGATACGCAGTATTTT. The chain has TRBV6-1 and TRBJ2-3; 11 bases match TRBD2. Germline loops: CDR1 MNHNS, CDR2 SASEGT. Unmatched junction bases numbered 6, after V lost 6 bases and J lost 4 bases. CDR3 length: 15 residues.

This clonotype was found many times. The CDR3 spells CASSSEVGRGEQYF. For the CDR3, the DNA is TGCGCCAGCAGCTCTGAAGTAGGCAGGGGCGAGCAGTACTTC. The chain has TRBV5-1 and TRBJ2-7; D is perhaps TRBD1 (6 bases). Germline values: CDR1 SGHRS, CDR2 YFSETQ. The CDR3 is made up of 14 amino acids. V was pared by 3 bases and J by 6 bases, with 16 bases between.

This clonotype was counted between two and nine times. The chain recombines TRBV7-6 with TRBJ2-7; TRBD2 matches at 16 bases. The V gene end was trimmed by 6 bases and the J gene end by 1 base; junction bases not matched to a gene: 12. CDR3 length equals 19 residues. The V gene's germline CDR1 is SGHVS and CDR2 FNYEAQ. CDR3 nucleotide sequence: TGTGCCAGCAGTTCATTGGTGGGACTAGCGGGGGGGAGATCCTACGAGCAGTACTTC. It encodes CASSSLVGLAGGRSYEQYF.

This clonotype was observed at least ten times. The chain couples TRBV7-2 to TRBJ2-3; no clear D gene. The CDR3 runs 14 residues. Germline V gives CDR1 SGHTA, CDR2 FQGNSA. The germline V and J ends were trimmed by 1 base and 5 bases, with 10 bases remaining between them. CDR3 sequence (DNA): TGTGCCAGCAGCTTAGGTGCAGTCGGAGATACGCAGTATTTT. Its translation is CASSLGAVGDTQYF.

There are many counts of this clonotype. V gene TRBV7-9 combines with J gene TRBJ2-3; the match to TRBD1 covers 9 bases. The length of the CDR3 is 15 residues. Germline V lookup: CDR1 SEHNR, CDR2 FQNEAQ (reference sequence). V trimming: 1 base; J trimming: 2 bases; junction bases outside the gene matches: 1. The CDR3 loop is CASSLGTGVTDTQYF. CDR3 bases: TGTGCCAGCAGCTTAGGGACAGGGGTCACAGATACGCAGTATTTT. Based on the CDR3 plus reference TRBV7-9 and TRBJ2-3, the full variable domain is DTGVSQNPRHKITKRGQNVTFRCDPISEHNRLYWYRQTLGQGPEFLTYFQNEAQLEKSRLLSDRFSAERPKGSFSTLEIQRTEQGDSAMYLCASSLGTGVTDTQYFGPGTRLTVL.

The rearrangement uses TRBV19 and TRBJ2-7, with D hard to call. CDR3 length: 14 residues. CDR1 LNHDA and CDR2 SQIVND come from the germline V gene (reference sequence). V lost 5 bases and J lost 7, with 18 bases in between. The CDR3 is CASSWAVQTAEQYF. CDR3 in DNA: TGTGCCAGTAGTTGGGCAGTTCAGACGGCAGAGCAGTACTTC.

In this sample, this clonotype turned up many times. The J gene is TRBJ2-5, the V gene TRBV7-6; TRBD1 aligns across 9 bases. Trimming removed 2 bases from V and 4 bases from J; junction bases left unmatched: 8. The CDR3 has 16 amino acids. Germline V gene sequence: CDR1 SGHVS, CDR2 FNYEAQ. The CDR3 reads CASSLSPGQGGETQYF. Here the CDR3 DNA reads TGTGCCAGCAGCTTAAGCCCGGGACAGGGTGGAGAGACCCAGTACTTC.

The sample holds many counts of this clonotype. The rearrangement joins TRBV7-8 to TRBJ2-3; D tentatively fits TRBD1 or TRBD2 (5 bases each). V was trimmed by 1 base and J by 4 bases, leaving 9 bases between them. CDR3 length equals 14 residues. The germline V gene encodes CDR1 SGHVS and CDR2 FQNEAQ. CDR3 protein: CASSLEGSADTQYF. In nucleotides, the CDR3 is TGTGCCAGCAGCTTAGAGGGGAGCGCAGATACGCAGTATTTT.

The sample holds a few counts of this clonotype. CDR3 sequence: CASSQFLIVGYGYTF. Written as DNA, the CDR3 is TGTGCCAGCAGCCAGTTTCTCATCGTTGGCTATGGCTACACCTTC. The genes are TRBV3-1 and TRBJ1-2; D call uncertain. Germline V CDR1 and CDR2: LGHDT, YNNKEL (reference sequence). V dropped 3 bases and J dropped 4 bases, with 15 bases sitting between them. The CDR3 runs to 15 residues.

A few counts support this clonotype. The V call is TRBV6-5, the J call TRBJ2-5, with D possibly TRBD2 on 5 matching bases. Trimming left V 2 bases short and J 6 bases short, with 19 bases between. Looked up from germline, CDR1 is MNHEY and CDR2 is SVGAGI. This CDR3 region has 16 residues. The CDR3 DNA reads TGTGCCAGCAGTTACGAGGCTAGCCGGAGTCGGCAGACCCAGTACTTC. The encoded protein is CASSYEASRSRQTQYF.

This clonotype has only a few counts. The chain uses TRBV5-1 and TRBJ2-4, with 9 bases identical to TRBD2. V was pared by 7 bases and J by 0 bases, with 5 bases of the junction left unmatched. This CDR3 region has 15 residues. Germline assignment: CDR1 SGHRS and CDR2 YFSETQ. DNA of the CDR3: TGCGCCAGCTCTAGCGGGGCGGTAGCCAAAAACATTCAGTACTTC. Protein sequence: CASSSGAVAKNIQYF. The full variable domain, in which reference TRBV5-1 and TRBJ2-4 provide the parts outside the CDR3, is KAGVTQTPRYLIKTRGQQVTLSCSPISGHRSVSWYQQTPGQGLQFLFEYFSETQRNKGNFPGRFSGRQFSNSRSEMNVSTLELGDSALYLCASSSGAVAKNIQYFGAGTRLSVL.

This clonotype has ten or more counts. The chain employs TRBV5-1 and TRBJ2-1; no firm D call. The germline CDR1 and CDR2 sequences are SGHRS and YFSETQ. The CDR3 loop spans 16 amino acids. The V end lost 1 base, the J end lost 2 bases, and 13 bases lay between the germline ends. The CDR3 protein is CASSLRLPNTYNEQFF. CDR3 sequence (DNA): TGCGCCAGCAGCTTGAGGCTGCCTAATACCTACAATGAGCAGTTCTTC.